The clone carrying this T cell receptor (beta chain) has only one observation. Its antigen is unidentified. The sample is drawn from a study of cytomegalovirus exposure and HLA in healthy donors. Study results and caveats: A few CMV-associated chains proved CMV antigen-specific in vitro. Published work reported that the classifier diagnosed cytomegalovirus status with high specificity and sensitivity.

The CDR3 consists of 11 residues. The V and J ends lost 8 bases and 7 bases respectively, with 12 bases between them. CDR1 is ENHRY, CDR2 SYGVKD, per germline. Separate from the roughly 700-subject first cohort was the roughly 130-subject validation cohort, to which the donors belonged. Assay: immunoSEQ multiplex PCR; the TCRdb copy retains only in-frame clones and omits some. Seen here are 130,000 to 150,000 clones, 88% observed once, and the top ten hold 6.5% to 8.5%. This clonotype was obtained from a woman younger than 30 in good health and CMV-seropositive. Material for sequencing was PBMCs. This rearrangement joins TRBV10-3 to TRBJ2-7, with a tentative D call TRBD2 (6 bases). In DNA form, the CDR3 reads TGTGCCATCGGGGGAGGTAGAGAGCAGTACTTC. It encodes CAIGGGREQYF.